This T cell receptor (beta chain) derives from a study of CD8+CD57+ T cells in acquired aplastic anemia. Whole-study findings and limits: Between patients and controls, 25 to 35 CD8+ CDR3 sequences were found in common.

This clonotype was observed many times. No antigen is known for it. The germline CDR1 and CDR2 sequences are SQVTM and ANQGSEA. This CDR3 is built from 13 residues. V lost 3 bases to trimming and J lost 4 bases, with 10 bases between them. Selection for sequencing was limited to patients who had shown CD8+CD57+ cell expansion by flow cytometry. All participating patients were living with severe acquired aplastic anemia. TCR beta VDJ and CDR3 profiling used genomic DNA as template. MiXCR, run by TCRdb on the reads, gives a single entry per CDR3 protein. This table holds hundreds of thousands of distinct CDR3 sequences, around 43% found once.

The receptor comes from a human donor with aplastic anemia. The chain recombines TRBV29-1 with TRBJ2-1; D unresolved. The sequenced sample consisted of sorted CD4+, CD8+, or CD8+CD57+ T cells (not recorded which) from PBMCs. The CDR3 nucleotides read TGCAGCGTTGATCGGCCAAATTACAATGAGCAGTTCTTC. As protein: CSVDRPNYNEQFF.